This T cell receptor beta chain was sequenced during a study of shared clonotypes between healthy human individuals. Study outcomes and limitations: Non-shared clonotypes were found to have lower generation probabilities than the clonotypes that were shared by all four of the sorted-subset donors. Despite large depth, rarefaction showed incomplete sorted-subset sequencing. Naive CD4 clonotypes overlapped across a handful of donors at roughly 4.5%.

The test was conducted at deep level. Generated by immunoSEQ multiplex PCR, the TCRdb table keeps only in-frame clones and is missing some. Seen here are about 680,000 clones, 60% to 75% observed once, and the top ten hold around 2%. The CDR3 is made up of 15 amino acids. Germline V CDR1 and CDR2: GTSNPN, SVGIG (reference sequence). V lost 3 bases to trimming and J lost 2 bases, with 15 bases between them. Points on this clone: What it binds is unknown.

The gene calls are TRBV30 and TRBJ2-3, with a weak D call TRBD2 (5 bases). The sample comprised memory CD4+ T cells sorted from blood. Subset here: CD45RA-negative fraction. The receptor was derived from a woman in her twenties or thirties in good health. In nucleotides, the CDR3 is TGTGCCTGGAGCCTAGGACTTGCGAACACAGATACGCAGTATTTT. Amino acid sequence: CAWSLGLANTDTQYF.